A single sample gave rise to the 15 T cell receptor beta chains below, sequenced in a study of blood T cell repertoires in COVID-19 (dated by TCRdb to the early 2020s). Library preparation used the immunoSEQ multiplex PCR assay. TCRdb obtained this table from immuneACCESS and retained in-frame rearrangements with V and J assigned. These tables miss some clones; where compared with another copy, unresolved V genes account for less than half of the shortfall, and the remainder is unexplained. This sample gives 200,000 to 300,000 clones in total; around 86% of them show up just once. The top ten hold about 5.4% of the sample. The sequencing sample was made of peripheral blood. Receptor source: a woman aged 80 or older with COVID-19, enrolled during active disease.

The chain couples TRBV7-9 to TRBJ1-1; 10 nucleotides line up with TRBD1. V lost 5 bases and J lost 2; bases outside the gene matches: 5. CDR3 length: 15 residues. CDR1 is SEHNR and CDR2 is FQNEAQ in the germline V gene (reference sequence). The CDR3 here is CASSPQTGGNTEAFF. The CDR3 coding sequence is TGTGCCAGCAGCCCACAGACAGGGGGCAACACTGAAGCTTTCTTT.

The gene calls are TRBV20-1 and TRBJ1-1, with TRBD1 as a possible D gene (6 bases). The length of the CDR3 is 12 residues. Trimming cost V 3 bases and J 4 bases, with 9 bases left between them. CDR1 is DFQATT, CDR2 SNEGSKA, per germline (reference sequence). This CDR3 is CSASRGGTEAFF. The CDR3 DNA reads TGCAGTGCTAGTCGAGGGGGCACTGAAGCTTTCTTT.

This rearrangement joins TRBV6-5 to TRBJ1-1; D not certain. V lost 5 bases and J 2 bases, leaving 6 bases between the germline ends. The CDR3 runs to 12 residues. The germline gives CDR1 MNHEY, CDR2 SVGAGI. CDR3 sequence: CASSRANTEAFF. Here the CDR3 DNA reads TGTGCCAGCAGTAGAGCCAACACTGAAGCTTTCTTT.

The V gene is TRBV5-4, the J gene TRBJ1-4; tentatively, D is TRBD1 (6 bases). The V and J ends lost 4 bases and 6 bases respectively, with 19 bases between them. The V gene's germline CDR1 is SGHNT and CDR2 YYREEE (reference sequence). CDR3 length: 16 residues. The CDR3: CASSIGTPSDYEKLFF. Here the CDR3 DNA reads TGTGCCAGCAGCATTGGGACACCCTCCGATTATGAAAAACTGTTTTTT.

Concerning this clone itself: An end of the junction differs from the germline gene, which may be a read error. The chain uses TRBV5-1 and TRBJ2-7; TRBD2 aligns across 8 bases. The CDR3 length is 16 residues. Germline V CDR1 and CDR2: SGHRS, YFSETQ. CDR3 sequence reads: CASSLEPGLGSSEQYF. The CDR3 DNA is TGCGCCAGCAGCTTGGAACCGGGACTAGGATCCTCCGAGCAGTACTTC.

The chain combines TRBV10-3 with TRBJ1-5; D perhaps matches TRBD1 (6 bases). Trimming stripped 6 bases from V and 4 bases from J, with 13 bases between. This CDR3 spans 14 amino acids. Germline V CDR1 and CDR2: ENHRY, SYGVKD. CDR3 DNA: TGTGCCATCAGCGAGGACAGTGGGAATCAGCCCCAGCATTTT. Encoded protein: CAISEDSGNQPQHF.

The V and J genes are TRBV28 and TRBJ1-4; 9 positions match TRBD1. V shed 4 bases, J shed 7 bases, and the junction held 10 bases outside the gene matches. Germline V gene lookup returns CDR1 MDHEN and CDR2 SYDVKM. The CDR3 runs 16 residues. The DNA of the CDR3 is TGTGCCAGCAGTTCACCCTACAGGGGGCTCGGTGAAAAACTGTTTTTT. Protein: CASSSPYRGLGEKLFF. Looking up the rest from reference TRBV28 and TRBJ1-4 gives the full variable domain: DVKVTQSSRYLVKRTGEKVFLECVQDMDHENMFWYRQDPGLGLRLIYFSYDVKMKEKGDIPEGYSVSREKKERFSLILESASTNQTSMYLCASSSPYRGLGEKLFFGSGTQLSVL.

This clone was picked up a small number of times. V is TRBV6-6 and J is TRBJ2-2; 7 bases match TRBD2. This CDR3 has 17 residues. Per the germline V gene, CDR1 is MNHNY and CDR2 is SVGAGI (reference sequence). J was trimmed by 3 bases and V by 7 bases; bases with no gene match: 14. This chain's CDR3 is CASIRSSGGSYTGELFF. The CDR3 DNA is TGTGCCAGCATCCGATCGTCGGGGGGTTCCTACACCGGGGAGCTGTTTTTT.

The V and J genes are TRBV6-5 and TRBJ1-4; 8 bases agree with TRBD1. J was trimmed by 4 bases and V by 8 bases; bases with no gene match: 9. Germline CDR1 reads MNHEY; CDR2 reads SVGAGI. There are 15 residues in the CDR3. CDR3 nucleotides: TGTGCCAGCGAACCGGGACAGGCGTATAATGAAAAACTGTTTTTT. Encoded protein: CASEPGQAYNEKLFF.

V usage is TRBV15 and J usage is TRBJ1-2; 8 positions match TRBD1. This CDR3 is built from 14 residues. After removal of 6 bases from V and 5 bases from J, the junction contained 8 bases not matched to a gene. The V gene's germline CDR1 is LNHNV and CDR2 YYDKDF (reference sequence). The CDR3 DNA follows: TGTGCCACCAGAACAGGGGGTGGTCGGTATGGCTACACCTTC. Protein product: CATRTGGGRYGYTF.

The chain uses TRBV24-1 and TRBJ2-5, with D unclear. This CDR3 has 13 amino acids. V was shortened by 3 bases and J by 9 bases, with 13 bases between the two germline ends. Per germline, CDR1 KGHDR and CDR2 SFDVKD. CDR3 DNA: TGTGCCACCAGTGATACGGGTCTTAGAGCCCAGTACTTC. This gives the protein CATSDTGLRAQYF.

Here the CDR3 DNA reads TGTGCCAGCAGCTCGCTGGCCCCCGCCAACGTCCTGACTTTC. This codes for CASSSLAPANVLTF. This chain joins TRBV7-3 and TRBJ2-6, with unresolved D. The germline gives CDR1 SGHTA, CDR2 FQGTGA. Trimming shortened V by 4 bases and J by 7 bases, and 11 bases separated the two germline ends. CDR3 length equals 14 residues. Drawing the rest from reference TRBV7-3 and TRBJ2-6, the complete variable domain is GAGVSQTPSNKVTEKGKYVELRCDPISGHTALYWYRQSLGQGPEFLIYFQGTGAADDSGLPNDRFFAVRPEGSVSTLKIQRTERGDSAVYLCASSSLAPANVLTFGAGSRLTVL.

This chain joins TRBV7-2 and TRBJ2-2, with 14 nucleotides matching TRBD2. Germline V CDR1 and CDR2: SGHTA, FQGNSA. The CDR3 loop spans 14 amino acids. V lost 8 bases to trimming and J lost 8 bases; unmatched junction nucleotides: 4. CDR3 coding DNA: TGTGCCAGCGGGACTAGCGGGGGAATAGGGGAGCTGTTTTTT. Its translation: CASGTSGGIGELFF.

Here the CDR3 DNA reads TGTGCCAGCTCACCAAGGAGCAGTCGGAACACCGGGGAGCTGTTTTTT. It translates to CASSPRSSRNTGELFF. The gene calls are TRBV18 and TRBJ2-2; D is unclear. Germline values: CDR1 KGHSH, CDR2 LQKENI. This CDR3 is built from 16 residues. The V and J ends lost 2 bases and 1 base respectively, with 11 bases between them.

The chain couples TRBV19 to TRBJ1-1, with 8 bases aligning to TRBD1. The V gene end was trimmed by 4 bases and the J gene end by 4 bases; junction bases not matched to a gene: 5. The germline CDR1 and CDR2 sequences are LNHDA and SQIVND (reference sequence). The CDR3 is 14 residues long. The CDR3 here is CASSKRTGSTEAFF. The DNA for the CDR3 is TGTGCCAGTAGTAAAAGGACAGGGAGCACTGAAGCTTTCTTT. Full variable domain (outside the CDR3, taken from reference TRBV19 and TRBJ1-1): DGGITQSPKYLFRKEGQNVTLSCEQNLNHDAMYWYRQDPGQGLRLIYYSQIVNDFQKGDIAEGYSVSREKKESFPLTVTSAQKNPTAFYLCASSKRTGSTEAFFGQGTRLTVV.